The 25 T cell receptor beta chains below come from one sample, sequenced in a study of blood T cell repertoires in COVID-19. Libraries were prepared by immunoSEQ multiplex PCR; TCRdb keeps only in-frame clonotypes and omits some of them. The sample has around 190,000 clones; approximately 91% are singletons. Sequencing input: peripheral blood. The receptors derive from a man under 40 with acute or convalescent COVID-19.

This chain connects TRBV6-5 to TRBJ1-1, with unresolved D. Trimming left V 0 bases short and J 2 bases short, with 7 bases between. The CDR3 runs 14 residues. The V gene's germline CDR1 is MNHEY and CDR2 SVGAGI. The chain's CDR3 is CASSYSAGNTEAFF. The CDR3, as DNA: TGTGCCAGCAGTTACTCGGCAGGCAACACTGAAGCTTTCTTT.

In its sample, this clone was seen a few times. This chain links TRBV10-3 with TRBJ2-3; TRBD2 aligns across 9 bases. V dropped 3 bases and J dropped 6; count of bases not matched to a gene: 7. There are 15 residues in the CDR3. Germline loops: CDR1 ENHRY, CDR2 SYGVKD. CDR3 DNA: TGTGCCATCAGTGAAAGCGGGAGGAATGTGGATACGCAGTATTTT. Encoded protein: CAISESGRNVDTQYF.

The chain is built from TRBV28 and TRBJ1-2; 7 nucleotides align to TRBD1. CDR3 length: 15 residues. The V segment lost 6 bases and the J segment 7 bases; nucleotides outside the gene matches: 14. Germline loops: CDR1 MDHEN, CDR2 SYDVKM. CDR3 nucleotides: TGTGCCAGCAGCCCTCGTAAGACAGGGAAGTTTGGCTACACCTTC. Its protein is CASSPRKTGKFGYTF.

This clone showed up just once. The chain joins TRBV2 to TRBJ2-3; D not resolved. The CDR3 extends over 13 amino acids. CDR1 and CDR2 from the germline V gene are SNHLY and FYNNEI. V lost 7 bases, J lost 1 base, and 9 bases lay in between. CDR3 DNA: TGTGCCAGCATGCGGAAACGCACAGATACGCAGTATTTT. It is translated as CASMRKRTDTQYF.

A single count supports this clone. The J gene is TRBJ2-7, the V gene TRBV27, with TRBD2 identical over 8 bases. The CDR3 loop spans 14 amino acids. Germline loops: CDR1 MNHEY, CDR2 SMNVEV (reference sequence). The V segment lost 5 bases and the J segment 2 bases; nucleotides outside the gene matches: 5. The DNA for the CDR3 is TGTGCCAGCAGTCGGGAGGGCCCCACCTACGAGCAGTACTTC. Protein sequence: CASSREGPTYEQYF.

The V gene is TRBV5-1, the J gene TRBJ1-6; D possibly corresponds to TRBD1 (5 bases). The V end was cut by 5 bases, the J end by 6 bases, with 15 bases between. CDR1 SGHRS and CDR2 YFSETQ come from the germline V gene. The CDR3 length is 15 residues. The CDR3 region is CASSNQGKSNSPLHF. CDR3 nucleotide sequence: TGCGCCAGCAGTAACCAGGGAAAAAGTAATTCACCCCTCCACTTT.

The chain joins TRBV21-1 to TRBJ1-5; the table names TRBD1, a call not compared with the DNA. TRBV21-1 is classified as a pseudogene. The length of the CDR3 is 19 residues. CDR3 in DNA: TGTGCCAGCAGCAGCCGGCCTTCGGGACAGGGGTATAGCAATCAGCCCCAGCATTTT. It yields the protein CASSSRPSGQGYSNQPQHF.

The CDR3 DNA reads as TGTGCCACCAGCTTAGGTAGCGGGAGTTCTTACAATGAGCAGTTCTTC. It specifies CATSLGSGSSYNEQFF. This sequence joins TRBV15 and TRBJ2-1; 9 nucleotides align to TRBD2. The CDR3 sequence is 16 residues long. V was pared by 5 bases and J by 4 bases, with 9 bases of the junction left unmatched. Germline loops: CDR1 LNHNV, CDR2 YYDKDF (reference sequence).

This rearrangement joins TRBV5-1 to TRBJ2-5; 7 positions agree with TRBD2. V dropped 3 bases and J dropped 4; count of bases not matched to a gene: 6. This CDR3 spans 14 amino acids. Germline V gives CDR1 SGHRS, CDR2 YFSETQ. The CDR3 DNA reads as TGCGCCAGCAGCTCGGGACTATTAGGAGAGACCCAGTACTTC. Encoded protein: CASSSGLLGETQYF.

J is TRBJ2-3 and V is TRBV5-1; D gene ambiguous. The CDR3 runs to 11 residues. V lost 2 bases to trimming and J lost 5 bases, with 3 bases between them. Germline V lookup: CDR1 SGHRS, CDR2 YFSETQ. The CDR3 DNA follows: TGCGCCAGCAGCTTTATAGATACGCAGTATTTT. It specifies CASSFIDTQYF.

The rearrangement joins TRBV6-5 to TRBJ1-3; 8 nucleotides match TRBD1. This CDR3 has 14 amino acids. V lost 6 bases to trimming and J lost 2 bases; unmatched junction nucleotides: 3. Germline CDR1 is MNHEY and CDR2 is SVGAGI. CDR3 nucleotide sequence: TGTGCCAGCAGACCACAGGGGGCTGGAAACACCATATATTTT. Translating it yields CASRPQGAGNTIYF.

The V and J genes are TRBV6-5 and TRBJ2-7; D possibly corresponds to TRBD1 (5 bases). Trimming took 7 bases from V and 0 from J, leaving 13 bases between them. The CDR3 sequence is 14 residues long. Germline V gene data show CDR1 as MNHEY and CDR2 as SVGAGI. The CDR3, as DNA: TGTGCCAGCACTTTGCGACAGCGCTCCTACGAGCAGTACTTC. Amino acid sequence: CASTLRQRSYEQYF.

This chain connects TRBV5-4 to TRBJ2-5, with 8 positions matching TRBD1. The CDR3 sequence is 14 residues long. V was pared by 6 bases and J by 3 bases, with 7 bases of the junction left unmatched. In germline, CDR1 is SGHNT, CDR2 YYREEE (reference sequence). The CDR3 loop reads CASTQGAGKETQYF. The CDR3 nucleotides are TGTGCCAGCACCCAGGGGGCAGGGAAAGAGACCCAGTACTTC.

The sample holds one count of this clone. The J gene is TRBJ1-1, the V gene TRBV19; D may be TRBD1 (6 bases). Germline CDR1 is LNHDA and CDR2 is SQIVND (reference sequence). V gave up 0 bases and J gave up 4 bases, with 12 bases separating them. The CDR3 runs to 15 residues. CDR3 sequence (DNA): TGTGCCAGTAGTATAGATTTGGGGGCGAGCACTGAAGCTTTCTTT. Translation gives CASSIDLGASTEAFF.

The chain recombines TRBV6-1 with TRBJ2-2; 8 bases map to TRBD1. V lost 2 bases, J lost 3 bases, and 8 bases stayed unmatched. Germline CDR1 and CDR2: MNHNS and SASEGT. CDR3 length: 17 amino acids. For the CDR3, the DNA is TGTGCCAGCAGTGAAAATAGGCAGGGGGCCGACACCGGGGAGCTGTTTTTT. Translation: CASSENRQGADTGELFF.

The chain has TRBV19 and TRBJ2-1, with 7 bases matching TRBD1. J gave up 1 base and V 4 bases, and 7 bases lay outside the gene matches. This CDR3 is 16 amino acids long. Germline CDR1 reads LNHDA; CDR2 reads SQIVND (reference sequence). The DNA of the CDR3 is TGTGCCAGTAGTAACCGGGACAGAAGATCCTACAATGAGCAGTTCTTC. As protein: CASSNRDRRSYNEQFF.

The chain uses TRBV11-2 and TRBJ2-1; unclear D gene. CDR3 length: 15 amino acids. V was cut by 4 bases and J by 0 bases, with 10 bases left in between. Germline V lookup: CDR1 SGHAT, CDR2 FQNNGV. The CDR3 sequence: CASSSYGGSYNEQFF. Here the CDR3 DNA reads TGTGCCAGCAGCTCTTATGGCGGCTCCTACAATGAGCAGTTCTTC.

The rearrangement joins TRBV5-5 to TRBJ2-3; D perhaps matches TRBD1 (5 bases). Trimming removed 5 bases at V and 1 base at J, with 17 bases between. The length of the CDR3 is 16 residues. The germline V gene has CDR1 SGHKS and CDR2 YYEKEE (reference sequence). The CDR3 sequence: CASSLKGFPGTDTQYF. The CDR3 nucleotides are TGTGCCAGCAGTCTGAAGGGGTTTCCAGGCACAGATACGCAGTATTTT.

V is TRBV11-2 and J is TRBJ1-6; 9 nucleotides match TRBD1. The V gene's germline CDR1 is SGHAT and CDR2 FQNNGV. V was pared by 0 bases and J by 10 bases, with 16 bases of the junction left unmatched. The CDR3 runs 19 residues. CDR3 nucleotides: TGTGCCAGCAGCTTAGACCTTACTATCGCGGGACAGGGAAGCTCACCCCTCCACTTT. Translating gives CASSLDLTIAGQGSSPLHF.

The sample holds one count of this clone. The V gene is TRBV6-5, the J gene TRBJ1-2, with 7 bases identical to TRBD1. The germline V gene encodes CDR1 MNHEY and CDR2 SVGAGI. J gave up 6 bases and V 4 bases, and 8 bases lay outside the gene matches. The CDR3 extends over 14 amino acids. CDR3 region: CASSSGTARNGYTF. The CDR3 DNA reads TGTGCCAGCAGTTCCGGGACAGCCCGGAATGGCTACACCTTC.

The gene calls are TRBV9 and TRBJ2-3; TRBD2 aligns across 14 bases. Losses at the gene ends were 4 bases for V and 4 bases for J; bases not matched to a gene: 2. Germline lookup yields CDR1 SGDLS and CDR2 YYNGEE. This CDR3 comprises 15 residues. CDR3 sequence reads: CASSPGLAGADTQYF. The CDR3 coding sequence is TGTGCCAGCAGCCCGGGACTAGCGGGAGCAGATACGCAGTATTTT.

The chain recombines TRBV19 with TRBJ1-6; 8 bases agree with TRBD1. The CDR3 sequence is 14 residues long. V lost 4 bases, J lost 8 bases, and 4 bases stayed unmatched. Germline V gene sequence: CDR1 LNHDA, CDR2 SQIVND (reference sequence). This chain's CDR3 is CASSTDRGDSPLHF. CDR3 DNA: TGTGCCAGTAGTACCGACAGGGGAGATTCACCCCTCCACTTT.

The chain combines TRBV9 with TRBJ2-1; TRBD2 matches at 8 bases. This CDR3 spans 16 amino acids. Trimming cost V 4 bases and J 6 bases; bases outside gene matches: 12. Germline V gives CDR1 SGDLS, CDR2 YYNGEE. CDR3 DNA: TGTGCCAGCAGCACGACCAGCGGGAGTTTTTTCAATGAGCAGTTCTTC. Amino acids: CASSTTSGSFFNEQFF.

The chain couples TRBV5-4 to TRBJ1-2; a possible D gene is TRBD1 (6 bases). CDR3 size: 15 residues. The V end lost 3 bases, the J end lost 2 bases, and 14 bases lay between the germline ends. Germline values: CDR1 SGHNT, CDR2 YYREEE (reference sequence). The CDR3 bases are TGTGCCAGCAGCTCCTGGACAGCTAGAAACTATGGCTACACCTTC. Translation gives CASSSWTARNYGYTF.

The gene calls are TRBV5-4 and TRBJ2-5, with 13 bases matching TRBD2. The CDR3 length is 16 residues. Per germline, CDR1 SGHNT and CDR2 YYREEE (reference sequence). J gave up 4 bases and V 4 bases, and 7 bases lay outside the gene matches. The CDR3 DNA reads as TGTGCCAGCAGCAGACCGACTAGCGGGGGGATAGAGACCCAGTACTTC. The encoded protein is CASSRPTSGGIETQYF.